This T cell receptor (beta chain) was obtained from a study of Tregs in tolerant kidney transplant recipients. General study findings and limits: Findings come from small patient numbers and require larger validation. Expanding Tregs on activated donor B cells appeared to best identify donor-specific TCRbeta clones. This study did not directly address biological reproducibility.

Method: immunoSEQ multiplex PCR; TCRdb's copy keeps in-frame clones and lacks some. Of about 81,000 clones listed, 91% are singletons. Note on this clone: Its antigen is undetermined.

Recipients received nonmyeloablative bone marrow transplants from related graft donors, with transient mixed chimerism. Thawed PBMCs were FACS-sorted into unstimulated CD4+CD25+CD127- regulatory T cells, CD4+CD25- non-regulatory cells, CD4 and CD8 cells. The TCR was taken from a human patient who received a combined kidney and bone marrow transplant. Some T cells may have originated in the graft donor. Specimen: CD4+ T cells from blood (PBMCs), collected 24 months after the transplant.

The DNA of the CDR3 is TGTGCCAGCACCGAGAACCACGAGCAGTACTTC. It codes for CASTENHEQYF. The rearrangement joins TRBV18 to TRBJ2-7; D is uncertain. The germline V and J ends were trimmed by 8 bases and 5 bases, with 10 bases remaining between them. Germline V gene lookup returns CDR1 KGHSH and CDR2 LQKENI. There are 11 residues in the CDR3.